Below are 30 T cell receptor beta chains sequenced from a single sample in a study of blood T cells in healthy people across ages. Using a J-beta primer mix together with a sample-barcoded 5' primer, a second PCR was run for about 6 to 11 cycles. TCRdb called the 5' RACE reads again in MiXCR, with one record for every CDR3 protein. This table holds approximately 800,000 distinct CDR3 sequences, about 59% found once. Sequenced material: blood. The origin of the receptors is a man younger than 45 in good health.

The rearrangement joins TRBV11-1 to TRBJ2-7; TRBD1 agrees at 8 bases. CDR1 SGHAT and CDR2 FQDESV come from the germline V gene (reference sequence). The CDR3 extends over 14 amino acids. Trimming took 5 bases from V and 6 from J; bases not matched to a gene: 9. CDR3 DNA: TGTGCCAGCAGCGGACGGGGACAGGTTGGCGAGCAGTACTTC. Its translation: CASSGRGQVGEQYF.

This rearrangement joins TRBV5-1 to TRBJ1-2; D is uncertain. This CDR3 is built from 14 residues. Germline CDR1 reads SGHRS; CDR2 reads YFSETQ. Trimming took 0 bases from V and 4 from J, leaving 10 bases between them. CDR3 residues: CASSLAGGSYGYTF. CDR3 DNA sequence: TGCGCCAGCAGCTTGGCCGGAGGGAGCTATGGCTACACCTTC. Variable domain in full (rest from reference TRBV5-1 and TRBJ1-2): KAGVTQTPRYLIKTRGQQVTLSCSPISGHRSVSWYQQTPGQGLQFLFEYFSETQRNKGNFPGRFSGRQFSNSRSEMNVSTLELGDSALYLCASSLAGGSYGYTFGSGTRLTVV.

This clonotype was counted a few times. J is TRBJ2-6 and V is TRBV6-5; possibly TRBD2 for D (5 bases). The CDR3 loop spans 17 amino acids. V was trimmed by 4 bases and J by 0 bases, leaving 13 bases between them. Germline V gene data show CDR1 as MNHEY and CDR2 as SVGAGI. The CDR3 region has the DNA TGTGCCAGCAGTTTCGGGATTCGCAGCTCTGGGGCCAACGTCCTGACTTTC. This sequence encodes CASSFGIRSSGANVLTF.

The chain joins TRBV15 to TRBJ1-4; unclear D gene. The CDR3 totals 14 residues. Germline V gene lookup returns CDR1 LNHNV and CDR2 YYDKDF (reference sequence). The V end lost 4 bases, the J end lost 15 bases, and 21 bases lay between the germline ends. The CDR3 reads CATSTKGLMRFMFF. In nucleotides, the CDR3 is TGTGCCACCAGCACCAAAGGGCTAATGCGCTTCATGTTTTTT.

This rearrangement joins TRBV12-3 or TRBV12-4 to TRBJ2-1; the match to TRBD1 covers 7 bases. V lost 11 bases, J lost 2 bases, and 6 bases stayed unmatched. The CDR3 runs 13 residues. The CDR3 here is CAPGTDPYNEQFF. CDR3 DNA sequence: TGTGCCCCTGGGACAGACCCCTACAATGAGCAGTTCTTC.

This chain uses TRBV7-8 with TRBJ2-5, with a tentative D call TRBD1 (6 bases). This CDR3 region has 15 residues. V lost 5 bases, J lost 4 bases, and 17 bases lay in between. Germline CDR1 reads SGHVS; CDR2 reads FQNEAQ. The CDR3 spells CASSQETGWRETQYF. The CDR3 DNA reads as TGTGCCAGCAGCCAGGAAACAGGGTGGCGAGAGACCCAGTACTTC.

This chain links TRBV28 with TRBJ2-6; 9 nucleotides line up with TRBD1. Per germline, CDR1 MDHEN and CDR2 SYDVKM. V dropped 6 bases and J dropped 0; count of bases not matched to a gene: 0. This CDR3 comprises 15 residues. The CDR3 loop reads CASRGQGSGANVLTF. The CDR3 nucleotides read TGTGCCAGCAGGGGACAGGGCTCTGGGGCCAACGTCCTGACTTTC.

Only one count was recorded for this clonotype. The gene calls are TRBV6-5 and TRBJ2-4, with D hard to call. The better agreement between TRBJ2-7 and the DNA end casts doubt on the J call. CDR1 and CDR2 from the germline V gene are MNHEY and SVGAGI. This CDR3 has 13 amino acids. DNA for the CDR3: TGTGCCAGCAGGCGACTTGCAACCTACGAGCAGTACTTC. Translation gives CASRRLATYEQYF.

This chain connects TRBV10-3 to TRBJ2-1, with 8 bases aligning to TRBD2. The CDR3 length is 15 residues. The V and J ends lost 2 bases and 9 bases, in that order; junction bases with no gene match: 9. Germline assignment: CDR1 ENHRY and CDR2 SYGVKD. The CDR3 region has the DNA TGTGCCATCAGTGAGGAGGTAGCGGGGATGGGTGAGCAGTTCTTC. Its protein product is CAISEEVAGMGEQFF.

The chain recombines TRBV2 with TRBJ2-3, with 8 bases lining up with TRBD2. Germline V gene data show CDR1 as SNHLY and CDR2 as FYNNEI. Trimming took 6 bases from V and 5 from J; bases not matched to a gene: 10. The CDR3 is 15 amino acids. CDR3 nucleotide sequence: TGTGCCAGCAGCGAGAGGGCGGGGGGAAAAGATACGCAGTATTTT. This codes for CASSERAGGKDTQYF.

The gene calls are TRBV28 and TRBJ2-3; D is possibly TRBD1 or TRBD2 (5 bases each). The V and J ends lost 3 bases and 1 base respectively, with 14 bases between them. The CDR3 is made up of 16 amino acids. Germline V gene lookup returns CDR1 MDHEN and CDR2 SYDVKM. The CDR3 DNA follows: TGTGCCAGCAGTTTCACGAGGGGCAGGCGCACAGATACGCAGTATTTT. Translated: CASSFTRGRRTDTQYF.

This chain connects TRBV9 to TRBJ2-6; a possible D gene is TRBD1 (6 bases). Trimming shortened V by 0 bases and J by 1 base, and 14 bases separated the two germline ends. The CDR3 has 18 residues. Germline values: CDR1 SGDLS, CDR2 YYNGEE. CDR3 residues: CASSVAGHKASGANVLTF. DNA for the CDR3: TGTGCCAGCAGCGTAGCGGGACATAAGGCGTCTGGGGCCAACGTCCTGACTTTC.

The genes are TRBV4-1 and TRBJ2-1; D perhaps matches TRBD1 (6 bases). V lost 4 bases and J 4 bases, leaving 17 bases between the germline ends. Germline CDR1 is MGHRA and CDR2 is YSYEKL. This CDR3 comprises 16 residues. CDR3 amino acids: CASSPLRGTNYNEQFF. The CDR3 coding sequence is TGCGCCAGCAGCCCTCTTAGGGGGACCAATTACAATGAGCAGTTCTTC.

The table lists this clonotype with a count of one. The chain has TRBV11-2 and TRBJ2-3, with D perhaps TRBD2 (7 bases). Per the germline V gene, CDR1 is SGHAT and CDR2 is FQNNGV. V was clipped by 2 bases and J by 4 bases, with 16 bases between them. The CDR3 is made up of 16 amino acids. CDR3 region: CASSLSGGAHADTQYF. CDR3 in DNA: TGTGCCAGCAGCTTATCGGGGGGCGCGCACGCAGATACGCAGTATTTT.

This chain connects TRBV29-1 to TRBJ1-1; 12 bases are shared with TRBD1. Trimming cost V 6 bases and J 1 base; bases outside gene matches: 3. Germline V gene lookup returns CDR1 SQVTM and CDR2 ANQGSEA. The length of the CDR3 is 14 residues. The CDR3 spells CSVRDRGRNTEAFF. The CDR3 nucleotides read TGCAGCGTCCGGGACAGGGGGCGGAACACTGAAGCTTTCTTT.

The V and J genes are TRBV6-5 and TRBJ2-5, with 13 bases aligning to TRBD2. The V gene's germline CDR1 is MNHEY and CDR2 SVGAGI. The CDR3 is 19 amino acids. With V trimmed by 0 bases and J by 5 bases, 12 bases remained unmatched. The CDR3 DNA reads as TGTGCCAGCAGTTACTCCGGCAACCCCGGACTAGCGGGGGATGAGACCCAGTACTTC. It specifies CASSYSGNPGLAGDETQYF.

The CDR3 region has the DNA TGTGCCAGCAGCGTCGGGGGTTGGCAACCGGGGGCTAATGAAAAACTGTTTTTT. Protein sequence: CASSVGGWQPGANEKLFF. This sequence joins TRBV9 and TRBJ1-4, with D perhaps TRBD1 (5 bases). There are 18 residues in the CDR3. Trimming took 2 bases from V and 3 from J, leaving 20 bases between them. Germline CDR1 and CDR2: SGDLS and YYNGEE.

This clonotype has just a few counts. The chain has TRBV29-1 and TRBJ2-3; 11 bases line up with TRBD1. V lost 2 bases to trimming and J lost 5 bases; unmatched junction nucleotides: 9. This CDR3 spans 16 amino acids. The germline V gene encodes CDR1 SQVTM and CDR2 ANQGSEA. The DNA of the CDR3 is TGCAGCGTTGAAAGGGTTGGGACAGGGGGAGGAGATACGCAGTATTTT. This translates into CSVERVGTGGGDTQYF.

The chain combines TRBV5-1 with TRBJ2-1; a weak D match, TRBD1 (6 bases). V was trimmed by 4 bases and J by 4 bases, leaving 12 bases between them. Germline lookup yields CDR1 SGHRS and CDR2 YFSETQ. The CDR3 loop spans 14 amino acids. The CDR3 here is CASSAGADYNEQFF. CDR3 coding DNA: TGCGCCAGCAGCGCAGGGGCGGATTACAATGAGCAGTTCTTC.

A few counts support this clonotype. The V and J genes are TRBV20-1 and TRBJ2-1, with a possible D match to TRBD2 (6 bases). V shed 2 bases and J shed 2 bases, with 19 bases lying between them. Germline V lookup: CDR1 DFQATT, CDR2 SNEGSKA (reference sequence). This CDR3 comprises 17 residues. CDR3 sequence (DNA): TGCAGTGCTAGACTCCAGGAGGAGGGGCCCCCCTACAATGAGCAGTTCTTC. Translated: CSARLQEEGPPYNEQFF.

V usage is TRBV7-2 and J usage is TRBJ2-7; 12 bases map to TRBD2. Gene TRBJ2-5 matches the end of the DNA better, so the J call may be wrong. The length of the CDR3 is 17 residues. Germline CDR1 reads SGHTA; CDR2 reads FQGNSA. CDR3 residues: CASSPKGLAGGRETQYF. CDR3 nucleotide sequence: TGTGCCAGCAGCCCAAAGGGTCTAGCGGGGGGGAGGGAGACCCAGTACTTC.

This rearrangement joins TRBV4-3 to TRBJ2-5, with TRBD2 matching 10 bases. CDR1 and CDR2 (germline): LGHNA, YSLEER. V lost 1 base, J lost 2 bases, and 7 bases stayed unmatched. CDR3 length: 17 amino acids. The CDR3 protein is CASSQGPGTSVQETQYF. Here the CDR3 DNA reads TGCGCCAGCAGCCAAGGCCCCGGGACTAGCGTGCAAGAGACCCAGTACTTC.

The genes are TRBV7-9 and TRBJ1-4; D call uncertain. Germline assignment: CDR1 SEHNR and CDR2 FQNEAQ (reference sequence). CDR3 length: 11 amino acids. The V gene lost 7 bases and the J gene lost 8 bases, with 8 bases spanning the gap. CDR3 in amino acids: CASTHGEKLFF. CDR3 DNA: TGTGCCAGCACGCATGGGGAAAAACTGTTTTTT.

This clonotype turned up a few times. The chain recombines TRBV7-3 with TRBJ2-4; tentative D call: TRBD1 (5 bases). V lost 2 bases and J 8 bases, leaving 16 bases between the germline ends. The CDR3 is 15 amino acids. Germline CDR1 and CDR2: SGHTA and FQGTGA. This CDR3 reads CASSLGSGKDYIQYF. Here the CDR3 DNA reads TGTGCCAGCAGCTTAGGATCAGGGAAGGATTACATTCAGTACTTC.

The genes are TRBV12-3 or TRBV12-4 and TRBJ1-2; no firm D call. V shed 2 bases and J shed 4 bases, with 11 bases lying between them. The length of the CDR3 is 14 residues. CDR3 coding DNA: TGTGCCAGCAGTTTAAGGGCTCCTAGCTATGGCTACACCTTC. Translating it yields CASSLRAPSYGYTF.

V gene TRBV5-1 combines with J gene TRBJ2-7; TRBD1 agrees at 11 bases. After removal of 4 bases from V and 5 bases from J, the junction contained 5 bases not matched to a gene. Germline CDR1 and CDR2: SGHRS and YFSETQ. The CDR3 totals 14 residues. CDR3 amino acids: CASSTGDRGDEQYF. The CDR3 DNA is TGCGCCAGCAGCACGGGGGACAGGGGGGACGAGCAGTACTTC.

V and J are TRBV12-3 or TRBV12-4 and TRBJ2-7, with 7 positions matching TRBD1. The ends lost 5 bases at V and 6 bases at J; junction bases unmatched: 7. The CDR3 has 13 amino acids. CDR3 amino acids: CASSLLRGLEQYF. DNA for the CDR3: TGTGCCAGCAGTCTGCTAAGGGGGCTCGAGCAGTACTTC.

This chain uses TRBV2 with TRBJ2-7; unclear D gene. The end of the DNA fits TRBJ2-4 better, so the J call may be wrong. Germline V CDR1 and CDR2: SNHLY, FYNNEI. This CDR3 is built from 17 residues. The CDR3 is CASSEVKLSGRKNIQYF. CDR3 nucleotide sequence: TGTGCCAGCAGTGAAGTAAAGTTAAGTGGCCGAAAAAACATTCAGTACTTC.

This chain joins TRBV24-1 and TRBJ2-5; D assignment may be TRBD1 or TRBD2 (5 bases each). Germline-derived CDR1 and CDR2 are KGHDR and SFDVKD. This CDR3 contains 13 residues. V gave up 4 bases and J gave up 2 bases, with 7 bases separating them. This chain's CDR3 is CATSEWGQETQYF. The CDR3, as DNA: TGTGCCACCAGTGAGTGGGGGCAAGAGACCCAGTACTTC.

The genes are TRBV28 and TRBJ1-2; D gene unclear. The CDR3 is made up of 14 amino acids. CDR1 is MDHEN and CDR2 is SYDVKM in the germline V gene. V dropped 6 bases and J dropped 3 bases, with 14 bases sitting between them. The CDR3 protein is CASRSHEADYGYTF. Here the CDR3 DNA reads TGTGCCAGCAGATCTCACGAAGCGGACTATGGCTACACCTTC.